What follows is one TCR beta chain and its context. The CDR3 extends over 13 amino acids. From germline, CDR1 is SEHNR and CDR2 FQNEAQ (reference sequence). V shed 1 base, J shed 12 bases, and the junction held 7 bases outside the gene matches. The authors ran a second PCR of roughly 6 to 12 cycles using a sample-barcoded 5' primer and a J-beta primer mix. Every cDNA was tagged by a template-switch adaptor with 12 random nucleotides. No fewer than 3 million CDR3-containing paired-end reads came from each sample. TCRdb ran MiXCR on the 5' RACE reads and lists one entry per CDR3 protein. The data show about a million distinct CDR3 sequences, 45% to 50% seen once. This specimen belongs to a study of blood T cells in healthy people across ages. Donor samples were obtained from healthy Caucasian individuals from Russia, aged 6 to 90. Each of the donors had roughly 9.1 milliliters of peripheral blood drawn into EDTA-treated Vacutainer tubes.

The chain joins TRBV7-9 to TRBJ1-2; 8 bases match TRBD1. This receptor was identified in a young man in good health. Input material: blood. The CDR3 loop is CASSLGTGTEDTF. In DNA form, the CDR3 reads TGTGCCAGCAGCTTAGGGACAGGGACAGAGGACACCTTC. Filled out from reference TRBV7-9 and TRBJ1-2, the complete variable domain reads DTGVSQNPRHKITKRGQNVTFRCDPISEHNRLYWYRQTLGQGPEFLTYFQNEAQLEKSRLLSDRFSAERPKGSFSTLEIQRTEQGDSAMYLCASSLGTGTEDTFGSGTRLTVV.